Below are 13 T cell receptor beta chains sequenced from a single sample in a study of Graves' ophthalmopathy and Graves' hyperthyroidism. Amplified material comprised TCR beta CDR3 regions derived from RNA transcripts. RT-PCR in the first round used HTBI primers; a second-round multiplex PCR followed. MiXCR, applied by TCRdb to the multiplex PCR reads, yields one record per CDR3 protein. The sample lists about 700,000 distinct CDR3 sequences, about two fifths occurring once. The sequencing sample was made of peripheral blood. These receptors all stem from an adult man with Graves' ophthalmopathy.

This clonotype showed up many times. Written as DNA, the CDR3 is TGTGCCAGCAGCTTAAAACAGCCACCAACTGAAGCTTTCTTT. Translated, it gives CASSLKQPPTEAFF. This chain uses TRBV7-6 with TRBJ1-1; D unresolved. Trimming took off 2 bases at V and 5 bases at J, with 12 bases between the two ends. The CDR3 loop spans 14 amino acids. Germline CDR1 SGHVS, CDR2 FNYEAQ.

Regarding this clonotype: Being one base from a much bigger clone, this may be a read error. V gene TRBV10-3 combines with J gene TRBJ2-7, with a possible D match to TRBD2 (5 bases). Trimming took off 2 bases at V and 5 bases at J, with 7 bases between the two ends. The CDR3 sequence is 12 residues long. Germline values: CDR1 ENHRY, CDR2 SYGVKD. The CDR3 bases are TGTGCCATCAGTGAGGGGGAGAACGAGCAGTACTTC. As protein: CAISEGENEQYF.

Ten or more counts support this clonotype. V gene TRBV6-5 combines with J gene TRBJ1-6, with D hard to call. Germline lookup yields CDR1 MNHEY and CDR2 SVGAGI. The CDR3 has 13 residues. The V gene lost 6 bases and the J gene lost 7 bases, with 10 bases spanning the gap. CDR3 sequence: CASRRTPNSPLHF. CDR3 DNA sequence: TGTGCCAGCAGACGCACACCGAATTCACCCCTCCACTTT.

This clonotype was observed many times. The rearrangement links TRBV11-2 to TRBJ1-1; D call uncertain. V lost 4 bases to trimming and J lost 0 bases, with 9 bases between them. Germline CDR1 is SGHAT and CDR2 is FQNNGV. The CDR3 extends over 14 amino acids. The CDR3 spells CASSSPLLNTEAFF. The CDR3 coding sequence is TGTGCCAGCAGCTCTCCCTTACTGAACACTGAAGCTTTCTTT.

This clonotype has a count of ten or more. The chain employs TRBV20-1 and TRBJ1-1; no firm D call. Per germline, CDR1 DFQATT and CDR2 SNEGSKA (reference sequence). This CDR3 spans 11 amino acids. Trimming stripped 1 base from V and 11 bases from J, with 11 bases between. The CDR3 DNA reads TGCAGTGCTAGAGGAGGGATCGGCGCTTTCTTT. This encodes CSARGGIGAFF.

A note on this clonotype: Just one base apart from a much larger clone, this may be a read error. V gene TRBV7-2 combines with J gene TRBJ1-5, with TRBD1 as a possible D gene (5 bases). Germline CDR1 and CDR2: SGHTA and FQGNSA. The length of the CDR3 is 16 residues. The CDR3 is CAGSLAGGWGNQPQHF. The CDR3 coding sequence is TGTGCCGGCAGCTTAGCGGGGGGGTGGGGCAATCAGCCCCAGCATTTT.

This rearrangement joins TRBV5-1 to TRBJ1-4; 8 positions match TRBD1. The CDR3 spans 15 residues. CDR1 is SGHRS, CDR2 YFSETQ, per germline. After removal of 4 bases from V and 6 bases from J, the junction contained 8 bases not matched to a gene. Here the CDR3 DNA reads TGCGCCAGCAGCCACTGGACAGGGACCTATGAAAAACTGTTTTTT. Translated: CASSHWTGTYEKLFF.

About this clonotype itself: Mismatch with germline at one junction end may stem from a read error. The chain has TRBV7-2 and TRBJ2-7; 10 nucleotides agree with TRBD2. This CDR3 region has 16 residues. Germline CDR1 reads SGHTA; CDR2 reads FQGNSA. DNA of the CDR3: TGTGCCGGCAGTCCCCAGCTAGCGGGAGTGATTAACGAGCAGTACTTC. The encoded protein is CAGSPQLAGVINEQYF.

The CDR3 reads CSARRNRGGDYYGYTF. The CDR3 DNA is TGCAGTGCTAGGAGGAACAGGGGGGGGGACTATTATGGCTACACCTTC. The genes are TRBV20-1 and TRBJ1-2; 8 positions match TRBD1. V shed 3 bases, J shed 5 bases, and the junction held 14 bases outside the gene matches. Germline V gene lookup returns CDR1 DFQATT and CDR2 SNEGSKA (reference sequence). The CDR3 length is 16 residues.

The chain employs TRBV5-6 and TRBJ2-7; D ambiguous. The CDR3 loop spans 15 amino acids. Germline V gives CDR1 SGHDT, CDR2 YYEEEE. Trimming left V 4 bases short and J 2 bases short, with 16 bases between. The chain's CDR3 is CASSPYSNPPYEQYF. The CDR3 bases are TGTGCCAGCAGCCCTTACAGTAACCCCCCCTACGAGCAGTACTTC.

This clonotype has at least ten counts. CDR3 sequence: CASSLKGGGTEAFF. For the CDR3, the DNA is TGTGCCAGCAGCTTAAAAGGGGGCGGGACTGAAGCTTTCTTT. V and J are TRBV7-3 and TRBJ1-1; 7 bases are a match to TRBD1. The CDR3 totals 14 residues. The V segment lost 1 base and the J segment 5 bases; nucleotides outside the gene matches: 4. CDR1 SGHTA and CDR2 FQGTGA come from the germline V gene.

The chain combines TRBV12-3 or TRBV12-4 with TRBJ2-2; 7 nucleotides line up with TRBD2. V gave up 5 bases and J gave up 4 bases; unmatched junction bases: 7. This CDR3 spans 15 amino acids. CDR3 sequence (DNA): TGTGCCAGCAGTACTCGACTAGCTAGCACCGGGGAGCTGTTTTTT. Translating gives CASSTRLASTGELFF.

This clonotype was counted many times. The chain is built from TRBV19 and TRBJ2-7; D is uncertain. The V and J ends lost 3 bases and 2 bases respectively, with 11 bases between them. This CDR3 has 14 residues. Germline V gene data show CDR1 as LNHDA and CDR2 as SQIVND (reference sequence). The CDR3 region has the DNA TGTGCCAGTAGTATGGGAACTTATCCCTACGAGCAGTACTTC. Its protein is CASSMGTYPYEQYF.